The entry below describes one T cell receptor (beta chain). What it binds is not known. This sample is drawn from a study of cytomegalovirus exposure and HLA in healthy donors. The donors were part of the validation cohort of 100 to 150 subjects. That cohort was separate from the first cohort, which comprised fewer than 800 subjects. This CDR3 contains 12 residues. Germline assignment: CDR1 KGHSH and CDR2 LQKENI. Trimming pared 2 bases from V and 7 bases from J, leaving 9 bases between. TCRdb keeps only in-frame clones here, not all; method: immunoSEQ multiplex PCR. The table records 150,000 to 200,000 clones, 89% of them present only once. General observations from the study: Rare TCR sequences dominated, though some public TCRs recurred in many donors. In vitro experiments confirmed that a few CMV-associated chains were specific for CMV antigens.

The origin of this receptor is a young woman in good health and CMV-seropositive. V is TRBV18 and J is TRBJ2-7; D might be TRBD2 (6 bases). Sequencing was done on a sample of PBMCs. CDR3 sequence reads: CASSPYGGEQYF. CDR3 nucleotide sequence: TGTGCCAGCTCACCATACGGGGGAGAGCAGTACTTC.